This T cell receptor beta chain was sequenced during a study of control samples from healthy donors and cancer patients. With V trimmed by 7 bases and J by 6 bases, 10 bases remained unmatched. The CDR3 consists of 15 residues. CDR1 and CDR2 from the germline V gene are SGHAT and FQNNGV. Data came from immunoSEQ multiplex PCR; TCRdb stores just in-frame clones and leaves some out. This table holds fewer than 500,000 clones, 80% to 95% found once. This chain joins TRBV11-2 and TRBJ1-4; TRBD1 agrees at 8 bases. The sequencing input was PBMCs. This clonotype was sampled from a middle-aged man with head and neck cancer. CDR3 sequence reads: CASTSQGARHEKLFF. For the CDR3, the DNA is TGTGCCAGCACCTCGCAGGGGGCAAGACATGAAAAACTGTTTTTT.